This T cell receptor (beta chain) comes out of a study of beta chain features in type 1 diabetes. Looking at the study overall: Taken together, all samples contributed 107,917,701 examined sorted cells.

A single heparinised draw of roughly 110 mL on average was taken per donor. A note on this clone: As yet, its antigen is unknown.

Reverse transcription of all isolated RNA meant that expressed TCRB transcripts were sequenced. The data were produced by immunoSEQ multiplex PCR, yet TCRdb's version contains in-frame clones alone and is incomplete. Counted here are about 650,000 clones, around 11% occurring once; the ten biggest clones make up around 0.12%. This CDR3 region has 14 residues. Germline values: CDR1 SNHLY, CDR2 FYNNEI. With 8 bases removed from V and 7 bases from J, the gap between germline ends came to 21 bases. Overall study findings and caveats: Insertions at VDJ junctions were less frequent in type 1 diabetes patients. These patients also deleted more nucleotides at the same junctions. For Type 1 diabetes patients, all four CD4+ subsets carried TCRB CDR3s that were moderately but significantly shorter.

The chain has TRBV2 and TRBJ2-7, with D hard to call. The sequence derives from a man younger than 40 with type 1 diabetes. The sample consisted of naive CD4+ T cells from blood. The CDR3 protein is CASDHQGISEEQYF. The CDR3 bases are TGTGCCAGCGATCACCAAGGAATTAGTGAAGAGCAGTACTTC.